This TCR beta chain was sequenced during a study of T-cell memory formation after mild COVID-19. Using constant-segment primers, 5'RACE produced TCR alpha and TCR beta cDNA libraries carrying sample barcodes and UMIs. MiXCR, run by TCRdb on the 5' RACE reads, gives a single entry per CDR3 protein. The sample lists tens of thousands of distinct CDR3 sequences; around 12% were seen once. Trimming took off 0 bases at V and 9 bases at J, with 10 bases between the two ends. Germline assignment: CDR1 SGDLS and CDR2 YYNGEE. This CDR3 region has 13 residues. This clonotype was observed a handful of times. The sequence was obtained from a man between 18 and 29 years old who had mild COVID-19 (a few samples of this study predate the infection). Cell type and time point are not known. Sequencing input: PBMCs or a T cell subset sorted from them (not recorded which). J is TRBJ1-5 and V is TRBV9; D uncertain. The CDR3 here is CASSVEGSWPQHF. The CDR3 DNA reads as TGTGCCAGCAGCGTAGAAGGGTCTTGGCCCCAGCATTTT.